Reported below is one T cell receptor beta chain. What it recognizes is unknown. V lost 1 base and J 8 bases, leaving 14 bases between the germline ends. Germline V CDR1 and CDR2: SGHAT, FQNNGV. The CDR3 is made up of 14 amino acids. Some clones are missing from TCRdb's copy, which holds only in-frame ones; the method was immunoSEQ multiplex PCR. Among about 1 million clones listed, around 75% were seen once. This entry belongs to a study of shared clonotypes between healthy human individuals. Study-wide context: The people who gave samples were a couple of women and a few men aged 18 to 49.

Study results and limitations: Only blood was sampled, and tissue TCR repertoires likely differ from blood ones.

The sequence came from a man aged 18-30 years in good health. The chain employs TRBV11-2 and TRBJ1-2; D uncertain. Sequenced: memory CD4+ T cells sorted from blood. Documented subset: CD45RA-negative fraction. CDR3 DNA: TGTGCCAGCAGCTTAGGTCGTAACCCGTGGGGCTACACCTTC. Encoded protein: CASSLGRNPWGYTF.